Listed below are T cell receptor beta chains from one sample, sequenced in a study of blood T cell repertoires in COVID-19. Sequenced by immunoSEQ multiplex PCR; TCRdb stores in-frame clones only, minus some. The sample contains roughly 140,000 clones, over 70% of which appear only once. Sequenced material: peripheral blood. The receptors stem from a man between 65 and 85 years old who had recovered from COVID-19. Both conserved end residues are part of each CDR3. Fields, in order: V gene, D gene, J gene, clone size, CDR3 DNA, CDR3 protein. The D gene is left open where the match is weak. Size values are once, few and many counts, or a class for expanded clones, and some rows have none.

V gene: TRBV18
D gene: -
J gene: TRBJ2-5
clone size: -
CDR3 DNA: TGTGCCAGCTCACCACCGAGTTCGGAGACCCAGTACTTC
CDR3 protein: CASSPPSSETQYF

V gene: TRBV9
D gene: TRBD2
J gene: TRBJ2-3
clone size: once
CDR3 DNA: TGTGCCAGCAGCGCCTACCCCCTAGCGGAGGCCCGCACAGATACGCAGTATTTT
CDR3 protein: CASSAYPLAEARTDTQYF

V gene: TRBV12-5
D gene: -
J gene: TRBJ1-5
clone size: -
CDR3 DNA: TGTGCTAGTGGTTTGACTGTGCGGGGGGCGGATCAGCCCCAGCATTTT
CDR3 protein: CASGLTVRGADQPQHF

V gene: TRBV29-1
D gene: -
J gene: TRBJ2-3
clone size: -
CDR3 DNA: TGCAGCGTTGGGAGGGGAGAGAGAACAGATACGCAGTATTTT
CDR3 protein: CSVGRGERTDTQYF

V gene: TRBV29-1
D gene: TRBD1
J gene: TRBJ1-2
clone size: few
CDR3 DNA: TGCAGCGTTATAGGGGGCGCTGGCTACACCTTC
CDR3 protein: CSVIGGAGYTF

V gene: TRBV6-5
D gene: -
J gene: TRBJ2-2
clone size: -
CDR3 DNA: TGTGCCAGCAGGGGGGCTGTAGACACCGGGGAGCTGTTTTTT
CDR3 protein: CASRGAVDTGELFF

V gene: TRBV19
D gene: -
J gene: TRBJ2-2
clone size: few
CDR3 DNA: TGTGCCAGTACCTCCATGGTCGGACGGAGGGCGAACACCGGGGAGCTGTTTTTT
CDR3 protein: CASTSMVGRRANTGELFF

V gene: TRBV19
D gene: -
J gene: TRBJ1-1
clone size: few
CDR3 DNA: TGTGCCAGTCAAGAGCTCAACCCCATGAACACTGAAGCTTTCTTT
CDR3 protein: CASQELNPMNTEAFF

V gene: TRBV7-2
D gene: TRBD2
J gene: TRBJ2-3
clone size: -
CDR3 DNA: TGTGCCAGCAGGGTAGCGGGCCTCGCTGGGTCGCAGTATTTT
CDR3 protein: CASRVAGLAGSQYF

V gene: TRBV6-1
D gene: -
J gene: TRBJ1-4
clone size: -
CDR3 DNA: TGTGCCAGCAGTGAATATGCGGGCCACCCTGGGGAAAAACTGTTTTTT
CDR3 protein: CASSEYAGHPGEKLFF

V gene: TRBV13
D gene: TRBD1
J gene: TRBJ2-7
clone size: once
CDR3 DNA: TGTGCCAGCAGCAAACCGGGGACAGCCTACGAGCAGTACTTC
CDR3 protein: CASSKPGTAYEQYF

V gene: TRBV6-1
D gene: -
J gene: TRBJ1-4
clone size: once
CDR3 DNA: TGTGCCAGCAGTGAGGGCACTGCAACTAATGAAAAACTGTTTTTT
CDR3 protein: CASSEGTATNEKLFF

V gene: TRBV5-1
D gene: -
J gene: TRBJ1-6
clone size: -
CDR3 DNA: TGCGCCAGCAGCTTAAGTAGCGGTTCACCCCTCCACTTT
CDR3 protein: CASSLSSGSPLHF

V gene: TRBV5-1
D gene: -
J gene: TRBJ1-1
clone size: -
CDR3 DNA: TGCGCCAGCAGAGAACAGGTAATCCAGAACACTGAAGCTTTCTTT
CDR3 protein: CASREQVIQNTEAFF

V gene: TRBV19
D gene: TRBD1
J gene: TRBJ2-7
clone size: -
CDR3 DNA: TGTGCCAGTAGCTGGACAGGGGGCGAGCAGTACTTC
CDR3 protein: CASSWTGGEQYF

V gene: TRBV11-2
D gene: TRBD1
J gene: TRBJ2-7
clone size: -
CDR3 DNA: TGTGCCAGCAGCTTACGGGACAGAGTCTACGAGCAGTACTTC
CDR3 protein: CASSLRDRVYEQYF

V gene: TRBV24-1
D gene: -
J gene: TRBJ1-3
clone size: few
CDR3 DNA: TGTGCCACCAGTATAGCCCACAGGGTAGATGGAAACACCATATATTTT
CDR3 protein: CATSIAHRVDGNTIYF

V gene: TRBV6-5
D gene: TRBD1
J gene: TRBJ1-2
clone size: -
CDR3 DNA: TGTGCCAGCAGTCTAAGACAGGGGGTGGCCTATGGCTACACCTTC
CDR3 protein: CASSLRQGVAYGYTF

V gene: TRBV12-3/TRBV12-4
D gene: -
J gene: TRBJ2-7
clone size: -
CDR3 DNA: TGTGCCAGCAGTTTGGGTAGGGGATACGAGCAGTACTTC
CDR3 protein: CASSLGRGYEQYF

V gene: TRBV4-1
D gene: -
J gene: TRBJ1-2
clone size: -
CDR3 DNA: TGCGCCAGCCGATCACCGGGGGGCGCCTATGGCTACACCTTC
CDR3 protein: CASRSPGGAYGYTF

V gene: TRBV25-1
D gene: TRBD1
J gene: TRBJ2-4
clone size: -
CDR3 DNA: TGTGCCAGCAGTGATGACAGGGGCCTAGCCAAAAACATTCAGTACTTC
CDR3 protein: CASSDDRGLAKNIQYF

V gene: TRBV15
D gene: TRBD1
J gene: TRBJ1-3
clone size: -
CDR3 DNA: TGTGCCACCAGCAGAGATCCCCTGACAGGGCCTGGAAACACCATATATTTT
CDR3 protein: CATSRDPLTGPGNTIYF

V gene: TRBV21-1
D gene: -
J gene: TRBJ2-1
clone size: -
CDR3 DNA: TGTGCCAGCAGCGCTCACGCGGGAGACTACAATGAGCAGTTCTTC
CDR3 protein: CASSAHAGDYNEQFF

V gene: TRBV30
D gene: -
J gene: TRBJ1-5
clone size: -
CDR3 DNA: TGTGCCTGGAGTGTACAGAGGGATCAGCCCCAGCATTTT
CDR3 protein: CAWSVQRDQPQHF

V gene: TRBV30
D gene: TRBD1
J gene: TRBJ2-7
clone size: once
CDR3 DNA: TGTGCCTGGAGTGCGACAGGGGCTGGCTACGAGCAGTACTTC
CDR3 protein: CAWSATGAGYEQYF

V gene: TRBV19
D gene: -
J gene: TRBJ1-5
clone size: few
CDR3 DNA: TGTGCCAGTAGTTTACAGAATCAGCCCCAGCATTTT
CDR3 protein: CASSLQNQPQHF

V gene: TRBV10-1
D gene: -
J gene: TRBJ2-7
clone size: -
CDR3 DNA: TGCGCCAGCAGTGACGGAGCCTACGAGCAGTACTTC
CDR3 protein: CASSDGAYEQYF

V gene: TRBV6-5
D gene: TRBD2
J gene: TRBJ2-4
clone size: -
CDR3 DNA: TGTGCCAGCAGTTATCTAGCGGGAGGGTCCAAAAACATTCAGTACTTC
CDR3 protein: CASSYLAGGSKNIQYF

V gene: TRBV3-1/TRBV3-2
D gene: -
J gene: TRBJ2-7
clone size: -
CDR3 DNA: TGTGCCAGCAGCCCAACCCGGGACTCTCTAACCTACGAGCAGTACTTC
CDR3 protein: CASSPTRDSLTYEQYF